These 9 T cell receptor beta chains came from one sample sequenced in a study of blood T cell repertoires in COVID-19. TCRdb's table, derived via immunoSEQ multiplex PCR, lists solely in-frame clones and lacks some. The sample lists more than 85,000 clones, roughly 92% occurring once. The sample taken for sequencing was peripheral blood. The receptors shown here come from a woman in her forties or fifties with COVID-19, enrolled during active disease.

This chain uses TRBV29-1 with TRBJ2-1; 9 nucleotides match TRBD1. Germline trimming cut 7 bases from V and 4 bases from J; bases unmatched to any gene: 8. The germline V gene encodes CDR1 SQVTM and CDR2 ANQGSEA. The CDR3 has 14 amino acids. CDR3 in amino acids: CSGASGTGYNEQFF. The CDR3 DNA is TGCAGCGGCGCATCCGGGACAGGGTACAATGAGCAGTTCTTC.

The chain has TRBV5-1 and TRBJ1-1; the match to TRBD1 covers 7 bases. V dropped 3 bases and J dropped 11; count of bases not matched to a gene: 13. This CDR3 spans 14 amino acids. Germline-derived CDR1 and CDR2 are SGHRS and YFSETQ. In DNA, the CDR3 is TGCGCCAGCAGCTGGGAAGGGGGCAATGTTCGTGCTTTCTTT. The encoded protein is CASSWEGGNVRAFF. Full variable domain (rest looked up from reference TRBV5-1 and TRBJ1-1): KAGVTQTPRYLIKTRGQQVTLSCSPISGHRSVSWYQQTPGQGLQFLFEYFSETQRNKGNFPGRFSGRQFSNSRSEMNVSTLELGDSALYLCASSWEGGNVRAFFGQGTRLTVV.

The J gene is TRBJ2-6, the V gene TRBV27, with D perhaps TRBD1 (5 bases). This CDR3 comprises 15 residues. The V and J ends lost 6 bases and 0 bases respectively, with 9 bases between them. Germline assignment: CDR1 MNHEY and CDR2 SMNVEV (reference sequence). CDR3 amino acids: CASRLQDSGANVLTF. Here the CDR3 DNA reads TGTGCCAGCAGGCTACAGGACTCTGGGGCCAACGTCCTGACTTTC.

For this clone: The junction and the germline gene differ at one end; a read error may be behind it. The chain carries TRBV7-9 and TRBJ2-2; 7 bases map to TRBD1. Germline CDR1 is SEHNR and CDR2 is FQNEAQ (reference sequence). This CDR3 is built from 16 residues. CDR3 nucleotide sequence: TGTGCCAGTAGCTTACCGGGACAGAAGAACACCGGGGAGCTGTTTTTT. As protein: CASSLPGQKNTGELFF.

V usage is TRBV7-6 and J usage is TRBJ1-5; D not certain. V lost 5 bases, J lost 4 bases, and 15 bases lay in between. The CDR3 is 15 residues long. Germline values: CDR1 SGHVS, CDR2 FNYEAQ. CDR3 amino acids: CASSLDGIGNQPQHF. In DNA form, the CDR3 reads TGTGCCAGCAGCCTGGACGGGATAGGGAATCAGCCCCAGCATTTT.

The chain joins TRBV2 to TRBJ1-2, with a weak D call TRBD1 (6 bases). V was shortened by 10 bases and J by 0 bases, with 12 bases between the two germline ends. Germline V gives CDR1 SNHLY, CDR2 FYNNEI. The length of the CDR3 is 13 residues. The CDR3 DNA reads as TGTGCCACCGGACAGTCTTCTAACTATGGCTACACCTTC. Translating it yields CATGQSSNYGYTF.

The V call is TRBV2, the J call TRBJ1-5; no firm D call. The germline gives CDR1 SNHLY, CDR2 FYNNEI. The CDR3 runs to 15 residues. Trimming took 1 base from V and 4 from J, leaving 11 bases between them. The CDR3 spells CASSEVAGGNQPQHF. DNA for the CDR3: TGTGCCAGCAGTGAAGTCGCGGGAGGGAATCAGCCCCAGCATTTT.

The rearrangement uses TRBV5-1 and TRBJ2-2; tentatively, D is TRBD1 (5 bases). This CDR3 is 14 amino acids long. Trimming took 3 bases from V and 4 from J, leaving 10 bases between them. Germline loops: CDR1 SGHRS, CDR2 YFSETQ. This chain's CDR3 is CASSSRDSTGELFF. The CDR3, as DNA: TGCGCCAGCAGCTCCAGGGATAGCACCGGGGAGCTGTTTTTT.

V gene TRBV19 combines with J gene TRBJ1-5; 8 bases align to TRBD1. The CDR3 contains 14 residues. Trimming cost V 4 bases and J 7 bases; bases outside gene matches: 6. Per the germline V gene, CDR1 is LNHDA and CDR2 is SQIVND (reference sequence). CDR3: CASSTGGEKQPQHF. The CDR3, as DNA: TGTGCCAGTAGTACAGGGGGCGAGAAGCAGCCCCAGCATTTT.